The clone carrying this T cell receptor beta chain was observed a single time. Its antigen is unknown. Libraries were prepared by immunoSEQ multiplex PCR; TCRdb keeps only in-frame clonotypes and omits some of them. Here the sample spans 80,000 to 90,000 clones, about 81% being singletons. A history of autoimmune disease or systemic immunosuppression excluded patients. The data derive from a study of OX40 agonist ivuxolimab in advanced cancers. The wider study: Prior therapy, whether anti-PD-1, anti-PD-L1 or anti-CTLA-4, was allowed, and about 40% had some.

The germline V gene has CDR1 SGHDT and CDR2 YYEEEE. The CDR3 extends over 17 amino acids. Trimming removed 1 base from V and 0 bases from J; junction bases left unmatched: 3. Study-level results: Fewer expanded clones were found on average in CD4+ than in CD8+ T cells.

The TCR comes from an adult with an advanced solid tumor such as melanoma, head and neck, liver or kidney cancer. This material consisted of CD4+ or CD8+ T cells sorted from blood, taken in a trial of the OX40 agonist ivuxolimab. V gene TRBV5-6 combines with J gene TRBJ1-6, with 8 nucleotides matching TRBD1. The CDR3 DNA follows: TGTGCCAGCAGCTTGTCAGGGGGCCTCTCCTATAATTCACCCCTCCACTTT. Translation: CASSLSGGLSYNSPLHF.